The 17 T cell receptor beta chains listed next were all sequenced from one sample in a study of blood T cell repertoires in COVID-19. Repertoires were generated with immunoSEQ multiplex PCR, while TCRdb's copy carries only in-frame clones and drops some. The sample has about 26,000 clones; 80% to 90% are singletons. The sequencing input was peripheral blood. These receptors all stem from a man aged 70 or older with acute or convalescent COVID-19.

This rearrangement joins TRBV5-4 to TRBJ1-2; 12 bases line up with TRBD1. The ends lost 4 bases at V and 8 bases at J; junction bases unmatched: 9. The CDR3 loop spans 15 amino acids. Germline V gene data show CDR1 as SGHNT and CDR2 as YYREEE (reference sequence). The DNA for the CDR3 is TGTGCCAGCAGCGACGGGGACAGGGGGCGGTTGGGCTACACCTTC. It is translated as CASSDGDRGRLGYTF.

The CDR3 is CASSWDRDTGELFF. As DNA, the CDR3 is TGTGCCAGCAGTTGGGACAGGGACACCGGGGAGCTGTTTTTT. V is TRBV6-5 and J is TRBJ2-2, with 9 bases matching TRBD1. J was trimmed by 3 bases and V by 4 bases; bases with no gene match: 0. There are 14 residues in the CDR3. Germline V lookup: CDR1 MNHEY, CDR2 SVGAGI.

This clone occurred a few times. The chain couples TRBV9 to TRBJ2-2, with 7 nucleotides matching TRBD2. The CDR3 extends over 19 amino acids. Germline values: CDR1 SGDLS, CDR2 YYNGEE. After removal of 3 bases from V and 0 bases from J, the junction contained 14 bases not matched to a gene. CDR3 sequence reads: CASSAEVLPGLTNTGELFF. CDR3 DNA: TGTGCCAGCAGCGCGGAGGTTTTACCGGGACTAACGAACACCGGGGAGCTGTTTTTT.

The chain carries TRBV7-2 and TRBJ2-7, with D perhaps TRBD2 (5 bases). The germline V and J ends were trimmed by 5 bases and 0 bases, with 11 bases remaining between them. Germline-derived CDR1 and CDR2 are SGHTA and FQGNSA. The CDR3 extends over 14 amino acids. This CDR3 reads CASSPDGDSYEQYF. CDR3 sequence (DNA): TGTGCCAGCAGCCCAGACGGGGACTCCTACGAGCAGTACTTC.

V and J are TRBV7-6 and TRBJ2-3, with 7 bases fitting TRBD1. The V gene's germline CDR1 is SGHVS and CDR2 FNYEAQ. V gave up 9 bases and J gave up 4 bases; unmatched junction bases: 7. This CDR3 region has 13 residues. This CDR3 is CASRGQSADTQYF. The CDR3 DNA is TGTGCCAGTAGGGGACAGAGCGCAGATACGCAGTATTTT.

The V and J genes are TRBV18 and TRBJ1-1; 7 bases align to TRBD1. Germline CDR1 reads KGHSH; CDR2 reads LQKENI. This CDR3 comprises 13 residues. J lost 7 bases, V lost 1 base, and 3 bases had no gene match. The DNA of the CDR3 is TGTGCCAGCTCACCACAAGGGGGCATTGAAGCTTTCTTT. This encodes CASSPQGGIEAFF.

The V call is TRBV5-1, the J call TRBJ1-5; D is unclear. Germline-derived CDR1 and CDR2 are SGHRS and YFSETQ. V was clipped by 0 bases and J by 4 bases, with 5 bases between them. This CDR3 is built from 13 residues. The CDR3: CASSLAGNQPQHF. CDR3 DNA sequence: TGCGCCAGCAGCTTGGCGGGGAATCAGCCCCAGCATTTT.

The CDR3 DNA sequence: TGCGCCAGCAGCCAAGCATTGGGGACTAGCGGGGACGAGCAGTACTTC. Translating it yields CASSQALGTSGDEQYF. The chain couples TRBV4-3 to TRBJ2-7, with 13 bases matching TRBD2. This CDR3 region has 16 residues. With 1 base clipped from V and 5 bases from J, the junction kept 5 bases outside the gene matches. CDR1 is LGHNA and CDR2 is YSLEER in the germline V gene.

V is TRBV11-3 and J is TRBJ2-3, with D perhaps TRBD2 (6 bases). The V end lost 1 base, the J end lost 1 base, and 12 bases lay between the germline ends. Germline CDR1 and CDR2: SGHNT and YENEEA. This CDR3 comprises 16 residues. The DNA for the CDR3 is TGTGCCAGCAGCTTAGTCGGAGGGAGCCGCACAGATACGCAGTATTTT. Translating it yields CASSLVGGSRTDTQYF.

This sequence joins TRBV6-5 and TRBJ2-7, with D possibly TRBD1 on 6 matching bases. Germline V gene data show CDR1 as MNHEY and CDR2 as SVGAGI. The germline V and J ends were trimmed by 3 bases and 2 bases, with 17 bases remaining between them. The CDR3 loop spans 16 amino acids. CDR3 DNA: TGTGCCAGCAGTTATTTTTTTACCGGACAGACCTACGAGCAGTACTTC. Residues: CASSYFFTGQTYEQYF.

CDR3 DNA sequence: TGTGCCAGCAGCTTAAATGTCCTATCTGGAAACACCATATATTTT. It yields the protein CASSLNVLSGNTIYF. The V and J genes are TRBV7-8 and TRBJ1-3; unclear D gene. CDR1 is SGHVS and CDR2 is FQNEAQ in the germline V gene. This CDR3 comprises 15 residues. Between the trimmed V and J ends, which lost 2 bases and 1 base, there was a span of 9 bases.

The chain is built from TRBV28 and TRBJ2-3; maybe TRBD2 (6 bases). The CDR3 totals 17 residues. Germline-derived CDR1 and CDR2 are MDHEN and SYDVKM. The ends were cut back, 3 bases at V and 2 bases at J, with 18 bases in the middle. DNA for the CDR3: TGTGCCAGCAGTTTGGGTGGGGCCGGGGGTGTCACAGATACGCAGTATTTT. Translated: CASSLGGAGGVTDTQYF.

The gene calls are TRBV4-3 and TRBJ2-2; 9 bases fit TRBD2. V was pared by 0 bases and J by 2 bases, with 7 bases of the junction left unmatched. The CDR3 covers 18 residues. Per germline, CDR1 LGHNA and CDR2 YSLEER. The CDR3 region is CASSQERLAVINTGELFF. CDR3 bases: TGCGCCAGCAGCCAAGAGCGACTAGCGGTAATAAACACCGGGGAGCTGTTTTTT.

The chain combines TRBV11-2 with TRBJ2-5, with 7 bases matching TRBD2. The CDR3 is 15 amino acids. V shed 4 bases and J 4 bases; nucleotides not matched to a gene: 9. Germline V CDR1 and CDR2: SGHAT, FQNNGV. CDR3 sequence reads: CASSSGGAGVETQYF. CDR3 nucleotides: TGTGCCAGCAGCTCCGGCGGGGCGGGAGTAGAGACCCAGTACTTC. Full variable domain (rest looked up from reference TRBV11-2 and TRBJ2-5): EAGVAQSPRYKIIEKRQSVAFWCNPISGHATLYWYQQILGQGPKLLIQFQNNGVVDDSQLPKDRFSAERLKGVDSTLKIQPAKLEDSAVYLCASSSGGAGVETQYFGPGTRLLVL.

On this clone itself: Its ends do not fully match the called genes, so a read error is possible. CDR3 nucleotide sequence: TGCAGCGCTGAAGGACTAGCGGAGAGGTTGGAGACCCAGTACTTC. Translating it yields CSAEGLAERLETQYF. The V gene is TRBV29-1, the J gene TRBJ2-5; TRBD2 aligns across 10 bases. Germline assignment: CDR1 SQVTM and CDR2 ANQGSEA. There are 15 residues in the CDR3.

The chain recombines TRBV11-1 with TRBJ1-1; 7 nucleotides agree with TRBD1. Germline V gives CDR1 SGHAT, CDR2 FQDESV (reference sequence). The CDR3 is 16 amino acids. V lost 1 base, J lost 2 bases, and 7 bases stayed unmatched. The CDR3 region has the DNA TGTGCCAGCAGCTTAGACGGGACAGAGTATAACACTGAAGCTTTCTTT. Amino acids: CASSLDGTEYNTEAFF.

This sequence joins TRBV11-2 and TRBJ1-2, with D perhaps TRBD1 (5 bases). In germline, CDR1 is SGHAT, CDR2 FQNNGV. V gave up 0 bases and J gave up 4 bases, with 9 bases separating them. The CDR3 extends over 14 amino acids. Here the CDR3 DNA reads TGTGCCAGCAGCTTAGACAGGGTAGGCTATGGCTACACCTTC. This sequence encodes CASSLDRVGYGYTF.